This TCR beta chain comes out of a study of identifying expanded T cells in peripheral blood. During the collection period, no donor immune events like infections were recorded. Clones were sequenced by immunoSEQ multiplex PCR, and TCRdb holds only the in-frame ones, with some missing. In the table there are about 81,000 clones, roughly 84% of which are singletons. The trim removed 1 base at V and 4 bases at J, leaving 8 bases unmatched. The CDR3 loop spans 16 amino acids. Germline V lookup: CDR1 LGHNA, CDR2 YNFKEQ. The V call is TRBV4-2, the J call TRBJ2-7, with TRBD2 matching 9 bases. The sample taken for sequencing was blood. The TCR was taken from a person aged 18 to 75 in good health. The CDR3: CASSQVEIAGVYEQYF. The DNA for the CDR3 is TGTGCCAGCAGCCAAGTTGAGATAGCGGGAGTGTACGAGCAGTACTTC.